Listed below are T cell receptor beta chains from one sample, sequenced in a study of blood T cell repertoires in COVID-19. Profiled with immunoSEQ multiplex PCR; TCRdb holds only in-frame clones, not every one. The table lists some 95,000 clones, 76% of them singletons. Sequencing was done on a sample of peripheral blood. The receptors come from a man between 65 and 85 years old with acute or convalescent COVID-19. The CDR3 runs from the conserved cysteine through the conserved F or W. The order of the fields is V gene, D gene, J gene, clone size, CDR3 DNA, CDR3 protein. D genes are given only for firm matches. The size field is filled for only some rows; it gives once, few, many or a size class.

v_gene: TRBV28
d_gene: TRBD1
j_gene: TRBJ2-2
abundance: .
CDR3nt: TGTGCCAGCAGTCTGACAGGGGGCTTGACCGGGGAGCTGTTTTTT
CDR3aa: CASSLTGGLTGELFF

v_gene: TRBV29-1
d_gene: .
j_gene: TRBJ1-1
abundance: few
CDR3nt: TGCAGCGTTACAGAGAACACTGAAGCTTTCTTT
CDR3aa: CSVTENTEAFF

v_gene: TRBV4-1
d_gene: .
j_gene: TRBJ1-1
abundance: .
CDR3nt: TGCGCCAGCAGCCTCCCGCGGGGAGGTCGTAACATGAACACTGAAGCTTTCTTT
CDR3aa: CASSLPRGGRNMNTEAFF

v_gene: TRBV20-1
d_gene: .
j_gene: TRBJ1-1
abundance: .
CDR3nt: TGCAGTGCTCGTGGCTCCTATCAGGGTGGTGGCACTGAAGCTTTCTTT
CDR3aa: CSARGSYQGGGTEAFF

v_gene: TRBV29-1
d_gene: .
j_gene: TRBJ1-1
abundance: .
CDR3nt: TGCAGCGTCGACAGCATGAACACTGAAGCTTTCTTT
CDR3aa: CSVDSMNTEAFF

v_gene: TRBV6-1
d_gene: .
j_gene: TRBJ2-1
abundance: .
CDR3nt: TGTGCCAGCAGTGAAAGCGGCGGCTACTCCTACAATGAGCAGTTCTTC
CDR3aa: CASSESGGYSYNEQFF

v_gene: TRBV18
d_gene: TRBD1
j_gene: TRBJ2-3
abundance: .
CDR3nt: TGTGCCAGCTCATATAGACAGGGGGGTGCAGATACGCAGTATTTT
CDR3aa: CASSYRQGGADTQYF

v_gene: TRBV6-5
d_gene: .
j_gene: TRBJ2-2
abundance: .
CDR3nt: TGTGCCAGCAGTTACGCACAACCCGAAACCGGGGAGCTGTTTTTT
CDR3aa: CASSYAQPETGELFF

v_gene: TRBV5-6
d_gene: TRBD1
j_gene: TRBJ2-1
abundance: .
CDR3nt: TGTGCCAGCAGCAAAAAACCGGACAGGGTGATCTACAATGAGCAGTTCTTC
CDR3aa: CASSKKPDRVIYNEQFF

v_gene: TRBV7-2
d_gene: .
j_gene: TRBJ2-6
abundance: .
CDR3nt: TGTGCCAGCAGCCTACTTATGGGAGCGGACCCCTCTGGGGCCAACGTCCTGACTTTC
CDR3aa: CASSLLMGADPSGANVLTF

v_gene: TRBV6-1
d_gene: .
j_gene: TRBJ1-1
abundance: .
CDR3nt: TGTGCCAGCAGTGAAGTTTCTAACACTGAAGCTTTCTTT
CDR3aa: CASSEVSNTEAFF

v_gene: TRBV6-5
d_gene: TRBD1
j_gene: TRBJ1-2
abundance: .
CDR3nt: TGTGCCAGCAGGGCGACAGGGGGTAACTATGGCTACACCTTC
CDR3aa: CASRATGGNYGYTF

v_gene: TRBV2
d_gene: TRBD1
j_gene: TRBJ1-2
abundance: .
CDR3nt: TGTGCCAGCAGTGTTGACAGGGGCGCGGGGAACTATGGCTACACCTTC
CDR3aa: CASSVDRGAGNYGYTF

v_gene: TRBV19
d_gene: TRBD1
j_gene: TRBJ1-5
abundance: once
CDR3nt: TGTGCCAGTAGTAGTGGGACAGCCAGCAATCAGCCCCAGCATTTT
CDR3aa: CASSSGTASNQPQHF

v_gene: TRBV6-5
d_gene: TRBD1
j_gene: TRBJ2-7
abundance: .
CDR3nt: TGTGCCTCCCGACAGGGGTGGGGTACCTACGAGCAGTACTTC
CDR3aa: CASRQGWGTYEQYF

v_gene: TRBV7-8
d_gene: .
j_gene: TRBJ1-3
abundance: .
CDR3nt: TGTGCCAGCAGCTTAGCTCCCCTTAGCAACTCTGGAAACACCATATATTTT
CDR3aa: CASSLAPLSNSGNTIYF

v_gene: TRBV5-1
d_gene: .
j_gene: TRBJ1-6
abundance: .
CDR3nt: TGCGCCAGCAGCCCCGATTGGGGGGGTAATTCACCCCTCCACTTT
CDR3aa: CASSPDWGGNSPLHF

v_gene: TRBV12-5
d_gene: .
j_gene: TRBJ1-2
abundance: .
CDR3nt: TGTGCTAGTGGTTTTGAGAGATCTAACTATGGCTACACCTTC
CDR3aa: CASGFERSNYGYTF

v_gene: TRBV7-8
d_gene: .
j_gene: TRBJ2-1
abundance: .
CDR3nt: TGTGCCAGCAGCTCTGCGGGGAGTTACAATGAGCAGTTCTTC
CDR3aa: CASSSAGSYNEQFF

v_gene: TRBV3-1/TRBV3-2
d_gene: TRBD2
j_gene: TRBJ2-1
abundance: few
CDR3nt: TGTGCCAGCAGCCTAGCGGGGGGGTTCGGTGAGCAGTTCTTC
CDR3aa: CASSLAGGFGEQFF

v_gene: TRBV12-3/TRBV12-4
d_gene: TRBD1
j_gene: TRBJ2-7
abundance: .
CDR3nt: TGTGCCAGCAGTTTGGGACAGGCGACCGAGCAGTACTTC
CDR3aa: CASSLGQATEQYF

v_gene: TRBV2
d_gene: TRBD1
j_gene: TRBJ1-5
abundance: .
CDR3nt: TGTGCCAGCAGCCAAGACAGGGAATTTCAGCCCCAGCATTTT
CDR3aa: CASSQDREFQPQHF

v_gene: TRBV3-1/TRBV3-2
d_gene: TRBD1
j_gene: TRBJ2-7
abundance: .
CDR3nt: TGTGCCAGCAGCCCCGGGACAGGCCCCTACGAGCAGTACTTC
CDR3aa: CASSPGTGPYEQYF